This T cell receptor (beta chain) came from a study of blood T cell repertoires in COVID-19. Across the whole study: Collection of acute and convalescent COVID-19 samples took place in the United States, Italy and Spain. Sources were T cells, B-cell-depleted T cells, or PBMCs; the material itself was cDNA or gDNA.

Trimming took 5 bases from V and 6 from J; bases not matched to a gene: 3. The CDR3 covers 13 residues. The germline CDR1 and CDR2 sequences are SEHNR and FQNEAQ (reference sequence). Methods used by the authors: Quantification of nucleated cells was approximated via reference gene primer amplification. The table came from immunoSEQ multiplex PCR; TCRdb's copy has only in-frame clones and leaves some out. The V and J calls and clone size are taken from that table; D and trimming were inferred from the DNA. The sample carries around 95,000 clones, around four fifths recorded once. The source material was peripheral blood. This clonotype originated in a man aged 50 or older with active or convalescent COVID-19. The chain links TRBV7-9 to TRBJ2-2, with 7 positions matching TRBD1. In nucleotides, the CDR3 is TGTGCCAGCAGCCCTCAGGGGGCCGGGGAGCTGTTTTTT. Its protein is CASSPQGAGELFF. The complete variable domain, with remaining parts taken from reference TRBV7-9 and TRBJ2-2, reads DTGVSQNPRHKITKRGQNVTFRCDPISEHNRLYWYRQTLGQGPEFLTYFQNEAQLEKSRLLSDRFSAERPKGSFSTLEIQRTEQGDSAMYLCASSPQGAGELFFGEGSRLTVL.